The rows below give T cell receptor beta chains drawn from one sample of a study of cytomegalovirus exposure and HLA in healthy donors. Method: immunoSEQ multiplex PCR; TCRdb's copy keeps in-frame clones and lacks some. The table includes 180,000 or so clones, more than 60% detected once. Sequences were obtained from PBMCs. The receptor set was obtained from a man younger than 30 in good health and CMV-seronegative. CDR3s include the opening cysteine and the closing phenylalanine or tryptophan. A D gene is named only where the DNA matches it firmly. Where a row states a size, it is once, few, many or the class of an expanded clone; other rows omit it.

j_call	d_call	cdr3_length	v_call	clone_size	cdr3_aa	cdr3_nt
TRBJ1-1	NA	12	TRBV30	NA	CACQPGRLEAFF	TGTGCCTGCCAACCGGGTCGGCTGGAGGCTTTCTTT
TRBJ2-7	TRBD1	14	TRBV6-1	NA	CASRRTGLSYEQYF	TGTGCCAGCAGGAGGACAGGCCTCTCCTACGAGCAGTACTTC
TRBJ1-2	NA	13	TRBV6-5	NA	CASSYSHNYGYTF	TGTGCCAGCAGTTACTCTCATAACTATGGCTACACCTTC
TRBJ1-3	NA	16	TRBV4-1	NA	CASSQTDTLSGNTIYF	TGCGCCAGCAGCCAGACCGACACCCTCTCAGGAAACACCATATATTTT
TRBJ2-1	NA	15	TRBV30	NA	CAWSGGRGSYNEQFF	TGTGCCTGGTCGGGTGGTAGGGGCTCCTACAATGAGCAGTTCTTC
TRBJ2-7	TRBD1	14	TRBV30	NA	CAWSAGQGSAEQYF	TGTGCCTGGAGTGCAGGACAGGGGAGTGCTGAGCAGTACTTC
TRBJ2-1	NA	15	TRBV5-4	NA	CASSANGGSYNEQFF	TGTGCCAGCAGCGCAAACGGGGGCTCCTACAATGAGCAGTTCTTC
TRBJ1-5	NA	16	TRBV11-3	NA	CASSLGRGYSNQPQHF	TGTGCCAGCAGCTTAGGCAGGGGCTATAGCAATCAGCCCCAGCATTTT
TRBJ1-1	NA	13	TRBV7-2	once	CASSLGLGTEAFF	TGTGCCAGCAGCTTAGGTCTAGGCACTGAAGCTTTCTTT
TRBJ1-4	TRBD1	16	TRBV7-9	once	CASSSRTGGLWEKLFF	TGTGCCAGCAGCTCCAGGACAGGGGGCCTTTGGGAAAAACTGTTTTTT
TRBJ2-3	NA	15	TRBV6-1	NA	CASSEGQFLPDTQYF	TGTGCCAGCAGTGAAGGACAGTTCTTACCAGATACGCAGTATTTT
TRBJ2-5	TRBD1	13	TRBV6-1	NA	CASSGGGLGEQYF	TGTGCCAGCAGTGGAGGGGGCTTAGGGGAGCAGTACTTC
TRBJ1-4	NA	13	TRBV7-9	NA	CASSLVTGEKLFF	TGTGCCAGCAGCTTAGTAACTGGTGAAAAACTGTTTTTT
TRBJ2-7	TRBD1	15	TRBV18	NA	CASSPTDRGSYEQYF	TGTGCCAGCTCACCTACGGACAGGGGATCCTACGAGCAGTACTTC
TRBJ2-7	NA	14	TRBV5-1	NA	CASSLRRGPGEQYF	TGCGCCAGCAGCTTGCGGAGGGGGCCGGGAGAGCAGTACTTC
TRBJ2-7	NA	15	TRBV7-2	NA	CASSLVPLGGVEQYF	TGTGCCAGCAGCTTAGTGCCCCTCGGGGGTGTGGAGCAGTACTTC
TRBJ1-5	NA	15	TRBV6-5	NA	CASSATQSGNQPQHF	TGTGCCAGCAGTGCCACCCAGTCCGGCAATCAGCCCCAGCATTTT
TRBJ1-1	NA	13	TRBV9	once	CASSRQMNTEAFF	TGTGCCAGCAGCAGACAAATGAACACTGAAGCTTTCTTT